This is a list of T cell receptor beta chains from one sample in a study of vaccination effects on CD4 cells after COVID-19. TCRdb's copy holds only in-frame clones and misses some; the assay was immunoSEQ multiplex PCR. The table has 41,000 or so clones, 77% seen once. What these receptors recognize is not known. Sequences were derived from CD4+ T cells from PBMCs cultured with HCoV-NL63 spike peptides, sampled before COVID-19 vaccination. Receptors were obtained from a human donor who received a COVID-19 vaccine. Both conserved end residues are trimmed from each CDR3. Rows give clone size only sometimes, using once, few, many, or a class for an expanded clone.

v_call clone_size cdr3_aa
TRBV7-2 NA ASIPGTSLTDTQY
TRBV24-1 NA ATSDFLGGPTDTQY
TRBV7-3 few ASSRDTNTEAF
TRBV18 NA ASSPTSKAVDEQF
TRBV20-1 once SASSATGSNQPQH
TRBV9 NA ASSVDLQETQY
TRBV28 NA ASRRLRTENSPLH
TRBV19 NA ASSSDRAFNYGYT
TRBV15 NA ATSRAGLATQETQY
TRBV2 few ASVRDRVDGYT
TRBV6-6 NA ASSQGTGSSP
TRBV15 NA ATSRDQTSGGNEQF
TRBV3-1/TRBV3-2 NA ASSQGDNQPQH
TRBV15 once ATSRVALYGGTDTQY
TRBV19 NA ASSVGTDLASAF
TRBV18 NA ASSPGQGDVQPQH
TRBV6-5 NA ASSYDSNQPQH
TRBV28 NA ASSGRDSPFYNEKLF
TRBV25-1 NA ASSRYRDTQY
TRBV6-6 NA ASSYLKTTEAF
TRBV7-7 NA ASSLVFGIIGEKLF
TRBV19 NA ASTRTGFYVEAF
TRBV5-4 NA ASSPLGGYTGELF
TRBV28 NA ASSTGRVETQY
TRBV4-1 NA ASSQTPPSGGGQETQY